The source of this TCR beta chain is a study of CD8+ T cells in alopecia areata. Peripheral blood samples and lesional scalp punch biopsies were obtained from alopecia areata patients. RNA was extracted and reverse transcribed into cDNA as the sequencing template. Profiling relied on immunoSEQ multiplex PCR, and the TCRdb table lists in-frame clones only, not all of them. Among approximately 13,000 clones listed, approximately 61% were seen once. V lost 1 base to trimming and J lost 2 bases; unmatched junction nucleotides: 3. This CDR3 has 16 residues. Germline CDR1 is SGHVS and CDR2 is FQNEAQ. General study findings and limits: Scalp repertoires also include resident alphabeta T cells from normal skin. Researchers report lesional scalp, most notably alopecia totalis/universalis, outstripped normal scalp in clonality.

About this clone itself: The target antigen is unknown.

V is TRBV7-8 and J is TRBJ2-5; 11 positions agree with TRBD2. Source: skin, taken at week 0. The clonotype originates from a human donor with alopecia areata. This CDR3 reads CASSLEASGGQETQYF. The DNA for the CDR3 is TGTGCCAGCAGCTTAGAAGCTAGCGGGGGGCAAGAGACCCAGTACTTC.